This T cell receptor (beta chain) was observed in a study of blood T cell repertoires in COVID-19. At the level of the study: The United States, Italy and Spain provided the acute and convalescent COVID-19 samples. PBMCs, B-cell-depleted T cells, or T cells provided the cDNA or gDNA that made up the material.

A single count supports this clone. Source study methods: Estimation of nucleated cell counts was performed using reference gene primer amplification. The assay was immunoSEQ multiplex PCR, and TCRdb's table has in-frame clones only and misses some. Clonal size and the V and J genes are those of that table, whereas D and trimming came from the DNA. Among under 130,000 clones listed, 81% were seen once. This CDR3 comprises 14 residues. Germline CDR1 reads SGHDT; CDR2 reads YYEEEE. Unmatched junction bases numbered 7, after V lost 5 bases and J lost 4 bases. The sample consisted of peripheral blood. This receptor was taken from a woman aged 70-85 years with acute or convalescent COVID-19. The chain joins TRBV5-6 to TRBJ1-1, with 8 bases lining up with TRBD1. Here the CDR3 DNA reads TGTGCCAGCAGTAGCACAGGGGGTGGCACTGAAGCTTTCTTT. This codes for CASSSTGGGTEAFF. The full variable domain, in which reference TRBV5-6 and TRBJ1-1 provide the parts outside the CDR3, is DAGVTQSPTHLIKTRGQQVTLRCSPKSGHDTVSWYQQALGQGPQFIFQYYEEEERQRGNFPDRFSGHQFPNYSSELNVNALLLGDSALYLCASSSTGGGTEAFFGQGTRLTVV.